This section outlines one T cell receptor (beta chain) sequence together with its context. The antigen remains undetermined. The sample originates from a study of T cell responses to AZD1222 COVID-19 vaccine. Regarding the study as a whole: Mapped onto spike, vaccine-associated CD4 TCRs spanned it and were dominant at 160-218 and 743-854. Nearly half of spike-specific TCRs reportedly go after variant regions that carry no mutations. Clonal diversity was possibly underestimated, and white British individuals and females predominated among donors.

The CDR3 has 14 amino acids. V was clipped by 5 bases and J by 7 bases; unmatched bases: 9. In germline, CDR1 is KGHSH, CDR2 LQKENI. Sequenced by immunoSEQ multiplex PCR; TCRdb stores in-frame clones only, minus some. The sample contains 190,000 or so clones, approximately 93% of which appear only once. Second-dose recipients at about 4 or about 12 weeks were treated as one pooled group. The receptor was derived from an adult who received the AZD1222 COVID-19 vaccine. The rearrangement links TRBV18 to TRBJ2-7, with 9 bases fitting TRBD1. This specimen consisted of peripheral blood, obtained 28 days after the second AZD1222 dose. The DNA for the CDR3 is TGTGCCAGCTCATCAGAACAGGGGGCGCAAGAGCAGTACTTC. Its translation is CASSSEQGAQEQYF.